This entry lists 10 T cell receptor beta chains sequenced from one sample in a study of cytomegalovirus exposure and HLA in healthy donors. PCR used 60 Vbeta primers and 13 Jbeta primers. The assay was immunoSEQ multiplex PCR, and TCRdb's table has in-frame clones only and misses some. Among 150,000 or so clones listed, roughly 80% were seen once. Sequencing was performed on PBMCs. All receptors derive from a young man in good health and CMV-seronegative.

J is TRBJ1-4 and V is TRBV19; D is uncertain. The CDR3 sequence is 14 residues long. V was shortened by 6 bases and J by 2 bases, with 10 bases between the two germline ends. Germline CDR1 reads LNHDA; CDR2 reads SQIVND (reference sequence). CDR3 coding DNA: TGTGCCAGTAGCCTAACGCGGACTAATGAAAAACTGTTTTTT. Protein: CASSLTRTNEKLFF.

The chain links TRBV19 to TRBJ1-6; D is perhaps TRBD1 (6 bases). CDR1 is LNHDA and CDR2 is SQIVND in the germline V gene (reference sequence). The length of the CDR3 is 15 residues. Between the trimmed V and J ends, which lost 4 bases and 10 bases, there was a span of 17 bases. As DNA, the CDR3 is TGTGCCAGTAGTACGGAGGACAGAAGGGGATCACCCCTCCACTTT. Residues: CASSTEDRRGSPLHF.

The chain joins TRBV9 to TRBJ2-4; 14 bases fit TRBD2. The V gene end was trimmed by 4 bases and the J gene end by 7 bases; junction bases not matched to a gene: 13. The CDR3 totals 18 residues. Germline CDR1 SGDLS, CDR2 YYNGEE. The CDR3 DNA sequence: TGTGCCAGCAGCCCGCCCGGGACTAGCGGGGGCTCCTCCAACATTCAGTACTTC. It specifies CASSPPGTSGGSSNIQYF.

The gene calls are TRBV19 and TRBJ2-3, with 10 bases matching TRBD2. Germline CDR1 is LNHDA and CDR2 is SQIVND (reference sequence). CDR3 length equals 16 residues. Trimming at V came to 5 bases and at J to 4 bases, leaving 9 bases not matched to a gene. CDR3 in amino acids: CASSFGPAGGADTQYF. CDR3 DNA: TGTGCCAGTAGTTTCGGACCAGCGGGGGGGGCAGATACGCAGTATTTT.

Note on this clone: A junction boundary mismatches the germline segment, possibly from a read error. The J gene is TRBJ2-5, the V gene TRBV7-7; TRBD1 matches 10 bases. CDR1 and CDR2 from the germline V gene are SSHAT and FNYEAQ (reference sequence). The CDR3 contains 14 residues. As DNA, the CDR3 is TGTGCTAGCAGCCGGGACAGGGGACAAGAGACCCAGTACTTC. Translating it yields CASSRDRGQETQYF.

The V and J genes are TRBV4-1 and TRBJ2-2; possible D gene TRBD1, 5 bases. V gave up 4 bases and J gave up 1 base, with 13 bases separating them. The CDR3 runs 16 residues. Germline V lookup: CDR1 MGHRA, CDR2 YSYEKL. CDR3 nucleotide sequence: TGCGCCAGCAGCCTCGCGCCTACAGGGAACACCGGGGAGCTGTTTTTT. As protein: CASSLAPTGNTGELFF.

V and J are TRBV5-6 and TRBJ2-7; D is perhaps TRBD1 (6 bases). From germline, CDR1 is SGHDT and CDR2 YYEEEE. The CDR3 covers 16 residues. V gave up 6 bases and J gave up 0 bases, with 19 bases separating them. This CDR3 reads CASNPDRNQLSYEQYF. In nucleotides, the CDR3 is TGTGCCAGCAACCCTGACAGGAATCAACTCTCCTACGAGCAGTACTTC.

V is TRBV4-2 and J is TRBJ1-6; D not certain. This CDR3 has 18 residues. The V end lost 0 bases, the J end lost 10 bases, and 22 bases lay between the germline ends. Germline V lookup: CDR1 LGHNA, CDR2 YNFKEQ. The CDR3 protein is CASSQDESIDLSYSPLHF. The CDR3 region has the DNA TGTGCCAGCAGCCAAGATGAGTCCATCGATTTATCCTACTCACCCCTCCACTTT.

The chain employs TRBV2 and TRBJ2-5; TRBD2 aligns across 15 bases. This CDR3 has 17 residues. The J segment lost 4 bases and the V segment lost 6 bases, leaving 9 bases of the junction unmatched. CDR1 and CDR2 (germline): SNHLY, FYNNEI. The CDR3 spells CASRRTSGGALGETQYF. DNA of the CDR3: TGTGCCAGCAGGAGGACTAGCGGGGGGGCTTTGGGAGAGACCCAGTACTTC.

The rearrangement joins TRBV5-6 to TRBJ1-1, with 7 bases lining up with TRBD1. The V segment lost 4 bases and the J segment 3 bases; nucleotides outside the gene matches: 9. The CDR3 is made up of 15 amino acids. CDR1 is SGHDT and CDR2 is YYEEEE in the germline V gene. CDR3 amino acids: CASSAYDRVHTEAFF. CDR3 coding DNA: TGTGCCAGCAGCGCGTACGACAGGGTCCACACTGAAGCTTTCTTT.